This T cell receptor (beta chain) was sequenced for a study of beta chain features in type 1 diabetes (dated by TCRdb to the late 2010s). General notes on the study: Mean age, gender distribution, total cell number and subset yield were not different between patients and healthy donors. A total of some 110 million sorted cells were examined across all samples, and a strong correlation was observed between cell number per subset and RNA yield. The study compared TCRB repertoires of sorted circulating CD4+ T cell subsets between recently diagnosed type 1 diabetes patients and matched healthy donors. Regulatory and stem cell-like memory subsets were isolated from only 8 patients and about eight healthy donors, whereas naive and central memory subsets came from all 30 or so donors. Broader findings and caveats from the paper: Because small numbers of individuals were included in the HLA sub-analyses, any influence of HLA type on TCRB rearrangement was left unresolved. PCR might favor shorter templates, but patient and control samples were amplified and corrected together, so any skew would affect both groups equally. A moderate but significant shortening of TCRB CDR3 length was observed in type 1 diabetes patients in all four CD4+ subsets. Because cDNA was sequenced instead of genomic DNA, activated cells with high expression could be over-represented, although the groups did not differ in activation or CD3 levels. Patients with type 1 diabetes made fewer insertions and deleted more nucleotides at VDJ recombination sites, implying thymic rearrangement abnormalities. Naive, central memory and regulatory TCRB repertoires appeared more similar among patients than among healthy donors.

A single peripheral blood draw of about 120 mL on average was collected from each donor into heparinised tubes. Using a panel that included CD45RO, CCR7, CD25, CD127, CD95 and CD27, naive, central memory, regulatory and stem cell-like memory CD4+ T cells were sorted on a BD FACSAria II. All sorted populations exceeded 95% purity. PBMCs were isolated immediately by Lymphoprep density gradient centrifugation and stained directly without culture. Samples were stained and sorted in pairs, with one healthy donor and one patient per experiment, so that batch effects were minimized. CDR1 and CDR2 are read off the germline V gene as SGHAT and FQNNGV. Trimming leaves V shorter by 0 bases and J shorter by 8 bases, with the junction holding 9 bases beyond the gene matches. From the cysteine through the phenylalanine, the CDR3 covers 17 amino acids. This entry keeps only the CDR3 DNA: 51 bases, framed from base 1.

In this sample, this clone turned up a few times. Its antigen is still unknown. There are no base qualities to consult, and no much larger clone falls within one base. The entire amount of isolated RNA was reverse transcribed using the High Capacity cDNA Reverse Transcription Kit, so the sequenced TCRB transcripts were expressed ones. Deep immunoSEQ sequencing was applied to naive, central memory and regulatory T cell samples, giving an average of roughly 3.3 million total reads per sample. Sorted cells were lysed in RLT buffer and RNA was extracted with DNase-treated RNeasy Micro or Mini kits, depending on cell number. Each cell subset was processed on its own to prevent cross-contamination, while patient and healthy donor samples were processed together. TCRB sequences were amplified from cDNA with the immunoSEQ multiplex PCR, producing 87-bp fragments spanning the CDR3 region. Sequencing of the amplicons was performed on the Illumina HiSeq platform. As for how the authors treated the data: Synthetic template baselines were used to correct PCR bias computationally, reads within Hamming distance 2 were collapsed, and singletons that could not be merged were discarded. Reads were aligned to IMGT to assign V, D and J genes, CDR3 length, and insertions or deletions at six rearrangement sites. Within each subset, clonotype counts were normalized to the number of sorted cells before true diversity and Gini coefficients were calculated with the tcR R package. The overlap coefficient, calculated on TCRB nucleotide sequences, was used to quantify repertoire sharing. As a proxy for the pre-selection repertoire, out-of-frame TCRB sequences from naive cells were analyzed. Entries here come from immuneACCESS through TCRdb and include only in-frame sequences with V and J called. Some clones fail to appear in such tables; in the studies checked, an unresolved V gene covers under half of the shortfall, and the cause of the remainder is unknown. The V and J calls and the clone size are those of that table, but D and trimming were determined from the DNA. The table for this sample lists about 650,000 clones; approximately 13% of them were counted only once. More than 0.1% of the sample is in the top ten clones.

This receptor was taken from a man aged 30 to 39 with type 1 diabetes. The sequence is built from TRBV11-2 and TRBJ1-6; 8 bases in the middle match TRBD1. Material for sequencing was naive CD4+ T cells from blood. According to the study, the label for this sample's cell subset or site signals: true naive CD4+ T cells. The encoded CDR3 is CASSLDRPTGGDSPLHF. The DNA sequence is as follows: TGTGCCAGCAGCTTAGATCGTCCCACAGGGGGTGATTCACCCCTCCACTTT. Where the CDR3 stops, the reference TRBV11-2 and TRBJ1-6 genes take over; the full variable domain is EAGVAQSPRYKIIEKRQSVAFWCNPISGHATLYWYQQILGQGPKLLIQFQNNGVVDDSQLPKDRFSAERLKGVDSTLKIQPAKLEDSAVYLCASSLDRPTGGDSPLHFGNGTRLTVT.